Below, 21 T cell receptor beta chains from the same sample are listed, as sequenced in a study of T cells in women clearing cervical HPV infection. Some clones are missing from TCRdb's copy, which holds only in-frame ones; the method was immunoSEQ multiplex PCR. The sample table includes about 30,000 clones. Sequenced input: blood buffy coat. Receptors were obtained from a woman aged 18-70 years with a cervical HPV16 infection that either progressed to CIN3+ or cleared (not recorded which).

Turning to this clone: From the germline J gene comes the end of the CDR3, since the read stops 3 residues before it. The J gene is TRBJ1-1, the V gene TRBV5-1, with a weak D call TRBD1 (5 bases). The CDR3 is made up of 13 amino acids. Germline CDR1 SGHRS, CDR2 YFSETQ. V shed 2 bases and J shed 4 bases, with 9 bases lying between them. The CDR3 DNA, read in part, is TGCGCCAGCAGCTTTCAGGGTAGCACTGAA. The encoded protein is CASSFQGSTE. From start to end, the CDR3 is CASSFQGSTEAFF.

A word on this clone: Sequencing ends 3 residues short of the CDR3 end; the germline J gene provides the rest. The chain couples TRBV5-6 to TRBJ1-2, with 9 bases lining up with TRBD1. Germline V gives CDR1 SGHDT, CDR2 YYEEEE. The CDR3 extends over 13 amino acids. CDR3 residues: CASSNRQGEGYTF. The part of the CDR3 DNA that was read is TGTGCCAGCAGCAATAGACAGGGGGAAGGC.

As to this clone: The read halts 3 residues ahead of the CDR3 end, with the missing end drawn from the germline J gene. The chain carries TRBV7-9 and TRBJ2-7, with D possibly matching TRBD1 (6 bases). The germline CDR1 and CDR2 sequences are SEHNR and FQNEAQ (reference sequence). This CDR3 spans 14 amino acids. V lost 2 bases to trimming and J lost 5 bases, with 13 bases between them. CDR3 DNA (partial): TGTGCCAGCAGCTTATTCAGACAGGCGGACGAG. Translation gives CASSLFRQADE. The complete CDR3 sequence is CASSLFRQADEQYF.

A remark on this clone: Read data end 3 residues before the CDR3 end; the end is taken from the germline J gene. The chain recombines TRBV2 with TRBJ2-3; perhaps TRBD1 as D (6 bases). The CDR3 is 12 amino acids. Trimming cost V 8 bases and J 2 bases, with 8 bases left between them. Germline values: CDR1 SNHLY, CDR2 FYNNEI. The DNA read from the CDR3 is TGTGCCAGCCGGACAGTCACAGATACG. Its translation is CASRTVTDT. The entire CDR3 protein reads CASRTVTDTQYF.

About this clone: The read gets to within 3 residues of the CDR3 end, and the germline J gene fills in the rest. The chain recombines TRBV11-2 with TRBJ1-3, with a weak D call TRBD1 (5 bases). The CDR3 covers 15 residues. Trimming shortened V by 2 bases and J by 3 bases, and 11 bases separated the two germline ends. CDR1 is SGHAT and CDR2 is FQNNGV in the germline V gene. The chain's CDR3 is CASSLTGGSGNTIYF. CDR3 bases read: TGTGCCAGCAGCTTAACCGGGGGAAGTGGAAACACC.

Notes on this clone: The read falls 3 residues short of the CDR3 end, and the missing part is taken from the germline J gene. V usage is TRBV28 and J usage is TRBJ2-7, with 7 bases that match TRBD2. The CDR3 totals 15 residues. Germline V gives CDR1 MDHEN, CDR2 SYDVKM. V lost 1 base, J lost 0 bases, and 3 bases stayed unmatched. The sequenced part of the CDR3 DNA is TGTGCCAGCAGTTTATCCGGGGGGAGCTCCTACGAG. Encoded protein: CASSLSGGSSYE. The full CDR3 protein reads CASSLSGGSSYEQYF.

With respect to this clone: The sequenced fragment ends 3 residues before the CDR3 boundary, so the rest is inferred from the germline J gene. This chain joins TRBV4-2 and TRBJ1-3; possible D gene TRBD1, 5 bases. From germline, CDR1 is LGHNA and CDR2 YNFKEQ. Trimming took 4 bases from V and 1 from J, leaving 11 bases between them. This CDR3 comprises 15 residues. The CDR3 sequence: CASSLRQISGNTIYF. The part of the CDR3 DNA that was read is TGTGCCAGCAGCCTTCGACAGATTTCTGGAAACACC.

The CDR3 region is CASAKQGPLGTEAFF. The DNA read from the CDR3 is TGCGCCAGCGCGAAGCAGGGCCCACTGGGGACTGAA. The genes are TRBV10-1 and TRBJ1-1; a weak D match, TRBD1 (5 bases). The read terminates 3 residues ahead of where the CDR3 ends, so the germline J gene completes it. The CDR3 runs 15 residues. V lost 8 bases, J lost 5 bases, and 21 bases lay in between. The V gene's germline CDR1 is WNHNN and CDR2 SYGVQD (reference sequence).

Points on this clone: The sequence runs out 3 residues before the end of the CDR3; the remainder is reconstructed from the germline J gene. This chain uses TRBV2 with TRBJ1-5; 7 bases are a match to TRBD1. Germline V gene sequence: CDR1 SNHLY, CDR2 FYNNEI. There are 15 residues in the CDR3. V gave up 4 bases and J gave up 1 base; unmatched junction bases: 4. CDR3 DNA, as far as it was read: TGTGCCAGCAGTGGACAGGGTGGGAGCAATCAGCCC. Its translation: CASSGQGGSNQP. The whole CDR3 is CASSGQGGSNQPQHF. Based on the CDR3 plus reference TRBV2 and TRBJ1-5, the full variable domain is EPEVTQTPSHQVTQMGQEVILRCVPISNHLYFYWYRQILGQKVEFLVSFYNNEISEKSEIFDDQFSVERPDGSNFTLKIRSTKLEDSAMYFCASSGQGGSNQPQHFGDGTRLSIL.

As regards this clone: With the read ending 3 residues before the CDR3 end, the germline J gene is used to fill in that end. The chain combines TRBV20-1 with TRBJ2-5, with 8 positions matching TRBD2. With V trimmed by 6 bases and J by 4 bases, 7 bases remained unmatched. The CDR3 totals 13 residues. Per the germline V gene, CDR1 is DFQATT and CDR2 is SNEGSKA (reference sequence). The CDR3 here is CSASGTRAETQYF. The sequenced part of the CDR3 DNA is TGCAGTGCGTCCGGGACTAGGGCAGAGACC.

Concerning this clone itself: The CDR3 end is not reached by the read, which stops 3 residues before it; the germline J gene fills it in. The V call is TRBV18, the J call TRBJ1-4, with a possible D match to TRBD1 (6 bases). Germline V gene lookup returns CDR1 KGHSH and CDR2 LQKENI. The CDR3 length is 15 residues. V lost 2 bases and J lost 7, with 14 bases in between. CDR3 protein: CASSPGTRLGEKLFF. The CDR3 DNA, read in part, is TGTGCCAGCTCACCAGGGACACGGTTGGGTGAAAAA. Full variable domain (outside the CDR3, taken from reference TRBV18 and TRBJ1-4): NAGVMQNPRHLVRRRGQEARLRCSPMKGHSHVYWYRQLPEEGLKFMVYLQKENIIDESGMPKERFSAEFPKEGPSILRIQQVVRGDSAAYFCASSPGTRLGEKLFFGSGTQLSVL.

In regard to this clone: With the read ending 3 residues before the CDR3 end, the germline J gene is used to fill in that end. The rearrangement links TRBV6-4 to TRBJ2-1; maybe TRBD2 (6 bases). The V and J ends lost 6 bases and 6 bases respectively, with 15 bases between them. The CDR3 has 14 residues. CDR1 is MRHNA, CDR2 SNTAGT, per germline. CDR3: CASRPGLLANEQFF. The sequenced part of the CDR3 DNA is TGTGCCAGCAGACCGGGACTCCTAGCCAATGAG.

On this clone itself: The read finishes 3 residues shy of the CDR3 end, and the germline J gene is used to complete it. This chain uses TRBV20-1 with TRBJ2-3; TRBD1 matches 8 bases. Germline CDR1 is DFQATT and CDR2 is SNEGSKA (reference sequence). The V and J ends lost 4 bases and 2 bases, in that order; junction bases with no gene match: 2. The CDR3 consists of 13 residues. The sequenced part of the CDR3 DNA is TGCAGTGCTATGGACAGGGACACAGATACG. This translates into CSAMDRDTDT. The complete CDR3 protein is CSAMDRDTDTQYF.

Remarks on this clone: The read falls 3 residues short of the CDR3 end, and the missing part is taken from the germline J gene. The rearrangement links TRBV7-8 to TRBJ1-1; D uncertain. Germline CDR1 SGHVS, CDR2 FQNEAQ. The CDR3 loop spans 11 amino acids. Trimming took off 8 bases at V and 3 bases at J, with 7 bases between the two ends. Incomplete CDR3 DNA: TGTGCCAGCGGCCGGGACACTGAA. It specifies CASGRDTE. In full, the CDR3 reads CASGRDTEAFF.

With respect to this clone: The read halts 3 residues ahead of the CDR3 end, with the missing end drawn from the germline J gene. The chain carries TRBV10-3 and TRBJ2-7; maybe TRBD1 (6 bases). CDR1 is ENHRY and CDR2 is SYGVKD in the germline V gene. The CDR3 length is 14 residues. The V end lost 1 base, the J end lost 3 bases, and 10 bases lay between the germline ends. CDR3 region: CAISEFNRDYEQYF. Incomplete CDR3 DNA: TGTGCCATCAGTGAGTTTAACAGGGACTACGAG.

Points on this clone: The CDR3 goes on 3 residues after the read ends, and that part is filled in from the germline J gene. The chain carries TRBV2 and TRBJ1-2; the D gene is possibly TRBD1 (6 bases). Germline V gives CDR1 SNHLY, CDR2 FYNNEI. The CDR3 totals 13 residues. The sequenced CDR3 bases are TGTGCCAGCAGGGGGACAAAGATGGACGAC. This sequence encodes CASRGTKMDD. The full CDR3 protein is CASRGTKMDDYTF. Variable domain in full (rest from reference TRBV2 and TRBJ1-2): EPEVTQTPSHQVTQMGQEVILRCVPISNHLYFYWYRQILGQKVEFLVSFYNNEISEKSEIFDDQFSVERPDGSNFTLKIRSTKLEDSAMYFCASRGTKMDDYTFGSGTRLTVV.

In the case of this clone: The missing CDR3 end, 3 residues past where the read stops, is filled in from the germline J gene. The chain couples TRBV30 to TRBJ1-1; 7 bases line up with TRBD1. V trimming: 4 bases; J trimming: 2 bases; junction bases outside the gene matches: 7. Germline assignment: CDR1 GTSNPN and CDR2 SVGIG (reference sequence). The CDR3 loop spans 14 amino acids. CDR3: CAWNPGTVNTEAFF. The covered CDR3 bases are TGTGCCTGGAATCCCGGGACAGTCAACACTGAA.

As concerns this clone: The read stops 3 residues short of the end of the CDR3; the missing end is completed from the germline J gene. The chain has TRBV7-9 and TRBJ1-6, with TRBD1 identical over 7 bases. This CDR3 has 12 amino acids. V was clipped by 10 bases and J by 10 bases; unmatched bases: 7. The germline V gene encodes CDR1 SEHNR and CDR2 FQNEAQ (reference sequence). The CDR3 DNA, read in part, is TGTGCCACCGACAGGGAGGGATCACCC. This sequence encodes CATDREGSP. The complete CDR3 reads CATDREGSPLHF.

Regarding this clone: With the read ending 3 residues before the CDR3 end, the germline J gene is used to fill in that end. This chain connects TRBV30 to TRBJ1-1, with 9 nucleotides matching TRBD1. The germline gives CDR1 GTSNPN, CDR2 SVGIG (reference sequence). J was trimmed by 2 bases and V by 2 bases; bases with no gene match: 12. This CDR3 has 17 residues. CDR3 protein: CAWSYLPGQGRNTEAFF. The covered CDR3 bases are TGTGCCTGGAGTTATCTCCCGGGACAGGGCAGAAACACTGAA.

A remark on this clone: The read ends 3 residues before the CDR3 terminus; that terminus is restored from the germline J gene. This chain connects TRBV30 to TRBJ2-5; 12 bases align to TRBD2. The CDR3 covers 13 residues. J was trimmed by 5 bases and V by 4 bases; bases with no gene match: 2. Per germline, CDR1 GTSNPN and CDR2 SVGIG (reference sequence). The CDR3 DNA, read in part, is TGTGCCTGGACTAGCGGGAGGGATGAGACC. Translation: CAWTSGRDET. The CDR3 in full is CAWTSGRDETQYF. The variable domain in full, with the rest retrieved from reference TRBV30 and TRBJ2-5, is SQTIHQWPATLVQPVGSPLSLECTVEGTSNPNLYWYRQAAGRGLQLLFYSVGIGQISSEVPQNLSASRPQDRQFILSSKKLLLSDSGFYLCAWTSGRDETQYFGPGTRLLVL.

As regards this clone: Sequencing ends 3 residues short of the CDR3 end; the germline J gene provides the rest. The chain has TRBV19 and TRBJ2-1; maybe TRBD1 (6 bases). The V end lost 5 bases, the J end lost 2 bases, and 13 bases lay between the germline ends. CDR3 length equals 15 residues. In germline, CDR1 is LNHDA, CDR2 SQIVND (reference sequence). Partial CDR3 DNA: TGTGCCAGTAGTGTAACAGGGATCACCTACAATGAG. As protein: CASSVTGITYNE. The entire CDR3 is CASSVTGITYNEQFF.